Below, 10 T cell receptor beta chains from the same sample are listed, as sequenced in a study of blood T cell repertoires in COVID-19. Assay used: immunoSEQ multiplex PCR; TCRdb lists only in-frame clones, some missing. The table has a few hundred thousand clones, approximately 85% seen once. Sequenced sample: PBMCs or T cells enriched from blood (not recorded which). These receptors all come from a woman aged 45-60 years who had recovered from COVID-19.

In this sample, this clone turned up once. The CDR3 reads CASSLLSSGSRNEQYF. CDR3 nucleotides: TGTGCCAGCAGTTTATTGTCTAGCGGGAGTCGAAACGAGCAGTACTTC. The gene calls are TRBV28 and TRBJ2-7, with 10 bases identical to TRBD2. The ends lost 1 base at V and 5 bases at J; junction bases unmatched: 8. The CDR3 runs 16 residues. The germline V gene has CDR1 MDHEN and CDR2 SYDVKM.

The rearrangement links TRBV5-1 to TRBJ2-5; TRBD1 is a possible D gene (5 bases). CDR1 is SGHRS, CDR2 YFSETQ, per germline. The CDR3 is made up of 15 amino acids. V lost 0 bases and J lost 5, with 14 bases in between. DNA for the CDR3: TGCGCCAGCAGCTTGGGGGCCTTAGGGGTGGAGACCCAGTACTTC. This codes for CASSLGALGVETQYF.

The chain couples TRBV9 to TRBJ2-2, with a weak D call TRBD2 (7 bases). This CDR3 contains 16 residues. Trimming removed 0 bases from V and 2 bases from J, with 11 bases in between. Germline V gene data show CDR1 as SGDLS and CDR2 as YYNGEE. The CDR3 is CASSVDAGANTGELFF. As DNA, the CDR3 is TGTGCCAGCAGCGTAGACGCGGGGGCTAACACCGGGGAGCTGTTTTTT.

CDR3 amino acids: CASSPDRGLMNTEAFF. The CDR3 DNA reads as TGTGCCAGCAGCCCGGACAGGGGCCTAATGAACACTGAAGCTTTCTTT. This chain uses TRBV27 with TRBJ1-1, with 9 positions matching TRBD1. Per the germline V gene, CDR1 is MNHEY and CDR2 is SMNVEV (reference sequence). There are 16 residues in the CDR3. Trimming cost V 6 bases and J 0 bases; bases outside gene matches: 8.

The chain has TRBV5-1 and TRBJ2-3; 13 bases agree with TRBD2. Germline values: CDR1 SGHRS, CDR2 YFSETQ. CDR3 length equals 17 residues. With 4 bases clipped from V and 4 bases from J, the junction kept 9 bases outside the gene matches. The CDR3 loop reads CASSVRTSGSSADTQYF. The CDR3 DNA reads TGCGCCAGCAGCGTAAGGACTAGCGGGAGTTCAGCAGATACGCAGTATTTT. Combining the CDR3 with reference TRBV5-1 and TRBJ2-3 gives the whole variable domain KAGVTQTPRYLIKTRGQQVTLSCSPISGHRSVSWYQQTPGQGLQFLFEYFSETQRNKGNFPGRFSGRQFSNSRSEMNVSTLELGDSALYLCASSVRTSGSSADTQYFGPGTRLTVL.

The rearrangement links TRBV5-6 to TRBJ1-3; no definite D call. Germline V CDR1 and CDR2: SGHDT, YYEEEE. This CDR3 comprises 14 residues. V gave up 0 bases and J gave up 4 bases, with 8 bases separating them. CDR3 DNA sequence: TGTGCCAGCAGCTTGGCAGGATGGGGAAACACCATATATTTT. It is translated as CASSLAGWGNTIYF.

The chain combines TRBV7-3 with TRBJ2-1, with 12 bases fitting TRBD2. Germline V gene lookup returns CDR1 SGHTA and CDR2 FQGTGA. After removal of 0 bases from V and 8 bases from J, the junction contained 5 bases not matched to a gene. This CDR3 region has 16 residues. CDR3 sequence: CASSLTGLAGGDEQFF. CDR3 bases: TGTGCCAGCAGCTTAACGGGACTAGCGGGTGGGGATGAGCAGTTCTTC.

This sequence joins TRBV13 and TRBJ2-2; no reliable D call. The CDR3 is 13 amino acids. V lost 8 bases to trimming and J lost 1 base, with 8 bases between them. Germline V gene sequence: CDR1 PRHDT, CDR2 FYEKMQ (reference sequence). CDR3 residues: CASLGGNTGELFF. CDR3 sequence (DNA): TGTGCCAGCCTCGGCGGGAACACCGGGGAGCTGTTTTTT. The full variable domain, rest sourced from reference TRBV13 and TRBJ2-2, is AAGVIQSPRHLIKEKRETATLKCYPIPRHDTVYWYQQGPGQDPQFLISFYEKMQSDKGSIPDRFSAQQFSDYHSELNMSSLELGDSALYFCASLGGNTGELFFGEGSRLTVL.

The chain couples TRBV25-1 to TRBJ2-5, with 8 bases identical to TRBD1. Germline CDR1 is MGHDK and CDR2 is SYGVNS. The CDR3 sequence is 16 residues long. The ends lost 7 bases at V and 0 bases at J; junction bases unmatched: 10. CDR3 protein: CASTMGTGGHQETQYF. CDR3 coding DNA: TGTGCCAGCACCATGGGGACAGGTGGGCACCAAGAGACCCAGTACTTC.

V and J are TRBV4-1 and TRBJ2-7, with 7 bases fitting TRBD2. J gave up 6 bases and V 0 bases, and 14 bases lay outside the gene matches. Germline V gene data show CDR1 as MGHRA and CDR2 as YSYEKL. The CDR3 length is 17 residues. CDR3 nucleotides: TGCGCCAGCAGCCAAGAGGTTACGTTGCGGGAGAAAGGCGAGCAGTACTTC. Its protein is CASSQEVTLREKGEQYF.